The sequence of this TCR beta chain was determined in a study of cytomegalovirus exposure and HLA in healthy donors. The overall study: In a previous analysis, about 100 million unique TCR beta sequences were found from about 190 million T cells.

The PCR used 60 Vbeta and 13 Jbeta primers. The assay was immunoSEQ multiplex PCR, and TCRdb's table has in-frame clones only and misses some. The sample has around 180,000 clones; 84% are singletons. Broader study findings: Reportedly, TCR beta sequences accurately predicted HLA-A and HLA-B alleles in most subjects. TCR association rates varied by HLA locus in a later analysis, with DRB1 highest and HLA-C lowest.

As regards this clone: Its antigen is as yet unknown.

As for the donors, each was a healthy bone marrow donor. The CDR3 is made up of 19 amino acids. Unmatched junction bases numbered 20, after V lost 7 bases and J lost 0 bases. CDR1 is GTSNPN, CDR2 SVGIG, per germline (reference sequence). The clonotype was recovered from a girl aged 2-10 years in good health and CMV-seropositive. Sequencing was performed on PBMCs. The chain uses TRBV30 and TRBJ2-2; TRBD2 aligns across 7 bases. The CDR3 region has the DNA TGTGCCTATACCGGCGGGGGAGAGACTCCAACATCGAACACCGGGGAGCTGTTTTTT. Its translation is CAYTGGGETPTSNTGELFF.